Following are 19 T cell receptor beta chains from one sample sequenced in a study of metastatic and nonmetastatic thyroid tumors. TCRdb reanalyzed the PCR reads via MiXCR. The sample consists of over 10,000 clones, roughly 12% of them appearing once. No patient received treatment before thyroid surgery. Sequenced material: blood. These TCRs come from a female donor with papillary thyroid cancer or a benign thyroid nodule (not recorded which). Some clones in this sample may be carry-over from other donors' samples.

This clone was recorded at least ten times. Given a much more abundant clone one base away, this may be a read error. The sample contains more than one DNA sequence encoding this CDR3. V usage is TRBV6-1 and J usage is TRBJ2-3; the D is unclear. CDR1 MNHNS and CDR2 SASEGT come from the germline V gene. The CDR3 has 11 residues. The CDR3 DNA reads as TGCGCCAGCACCAACGGGCGACAATCCACCTTT. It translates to CASTNGRQSTF.

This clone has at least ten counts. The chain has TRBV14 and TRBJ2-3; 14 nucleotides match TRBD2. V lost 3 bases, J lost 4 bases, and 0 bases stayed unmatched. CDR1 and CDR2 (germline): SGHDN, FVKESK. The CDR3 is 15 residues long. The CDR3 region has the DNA TGTGCCAGCAGCCAGGGACTAGCGGGGGCAGATACGCAGTATTTT. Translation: CASSQGLAGADTQYF.

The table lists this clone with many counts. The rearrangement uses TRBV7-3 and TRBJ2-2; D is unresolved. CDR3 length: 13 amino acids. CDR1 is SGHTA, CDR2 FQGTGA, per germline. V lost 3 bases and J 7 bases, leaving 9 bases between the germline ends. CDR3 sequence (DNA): TGTGCCAGCAGCTTCGCCCGCTTCGGGGAGCTGTTTTTT. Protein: CASSFARFGELFF.

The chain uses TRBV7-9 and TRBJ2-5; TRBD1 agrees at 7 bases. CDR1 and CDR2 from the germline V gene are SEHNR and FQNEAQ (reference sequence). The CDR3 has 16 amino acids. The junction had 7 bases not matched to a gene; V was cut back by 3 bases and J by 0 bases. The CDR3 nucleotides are TGTGCCAGCAGCTTGGGGGACAGCCTACACCAAGAGACCCAGTACTTC. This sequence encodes CASSLGDSLHQETQYF.

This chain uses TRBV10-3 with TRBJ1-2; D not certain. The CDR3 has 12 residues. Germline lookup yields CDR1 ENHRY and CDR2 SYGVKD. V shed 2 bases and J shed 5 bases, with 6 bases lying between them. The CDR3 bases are TGTGCCATCAGTGAGAAGGGTTATGGCTACACCTTC. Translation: CAISEKGYGYTF.

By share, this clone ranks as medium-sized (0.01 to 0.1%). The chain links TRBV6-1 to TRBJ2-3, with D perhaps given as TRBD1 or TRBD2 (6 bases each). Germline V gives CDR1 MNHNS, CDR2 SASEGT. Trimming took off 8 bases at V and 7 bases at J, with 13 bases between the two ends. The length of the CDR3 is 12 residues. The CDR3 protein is CASRLGGNTQYF. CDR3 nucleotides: TGTGCCAGCCGATTAGGGGGGAATACGCAGTATTTT.

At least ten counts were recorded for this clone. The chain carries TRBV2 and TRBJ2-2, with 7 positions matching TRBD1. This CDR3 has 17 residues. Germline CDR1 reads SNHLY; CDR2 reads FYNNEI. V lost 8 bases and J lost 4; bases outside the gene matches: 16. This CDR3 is CASQQLGTVDSTGELFF. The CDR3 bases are TGTGCCAGCCAGCAGTTGGGGACAGTGGACTCCACCGGGGAGCTGTTTTTT. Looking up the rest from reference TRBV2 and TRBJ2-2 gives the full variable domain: EPEVTQTPSHQVTQMGQEVILRCVPISNHLYFYWYRQILGQKVEFLVSFYNNEISEKSEIFDDQFSVERPDGSNFTLKIRSTKLEDSAMYFCASQQLGTVDSTGELFFGEGSRLTVL.

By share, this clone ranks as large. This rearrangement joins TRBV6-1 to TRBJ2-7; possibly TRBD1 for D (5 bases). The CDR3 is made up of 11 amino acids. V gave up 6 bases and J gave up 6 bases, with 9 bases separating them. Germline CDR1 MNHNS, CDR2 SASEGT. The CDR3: CASSWGSEQYF. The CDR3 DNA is TGTGCCAGCAGCTGGGGCTCCGAGCAGTACTTC.

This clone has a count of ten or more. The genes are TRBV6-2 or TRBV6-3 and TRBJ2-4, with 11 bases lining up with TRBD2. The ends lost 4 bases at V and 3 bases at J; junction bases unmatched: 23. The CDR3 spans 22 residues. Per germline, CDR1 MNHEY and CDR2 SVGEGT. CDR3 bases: TGTGCCAGCAGTTCCCTTACCGTTGACAGGGCCGGGACTAGCGGACTCAAAAACATTCAGTACTTC. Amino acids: CASSSLTVDRAGTSGLKNIQYF.

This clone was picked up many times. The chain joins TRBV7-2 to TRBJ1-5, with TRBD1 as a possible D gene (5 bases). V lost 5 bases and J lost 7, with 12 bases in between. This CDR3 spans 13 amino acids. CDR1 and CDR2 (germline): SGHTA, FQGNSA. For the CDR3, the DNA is TGTGCCAGCAGCCCACAGGTAGACCAGCCCCAGCATTTT. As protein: CASSPQVDQPQHF.

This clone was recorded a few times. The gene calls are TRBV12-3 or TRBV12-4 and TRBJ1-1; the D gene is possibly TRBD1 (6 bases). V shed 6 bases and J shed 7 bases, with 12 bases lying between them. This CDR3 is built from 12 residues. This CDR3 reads CASSQDRYEAFF. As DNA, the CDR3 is TGTGCCAGCAGCCAGGACAGATATGAAGCTTTCTTT.

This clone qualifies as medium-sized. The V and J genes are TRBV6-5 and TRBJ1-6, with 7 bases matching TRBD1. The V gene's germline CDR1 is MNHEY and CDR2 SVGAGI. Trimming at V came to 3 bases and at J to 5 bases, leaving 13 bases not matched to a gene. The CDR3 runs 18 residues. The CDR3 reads CASSYLQGSGVDNSPLHF. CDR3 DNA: TGTGCCAGCAGTTATCTACAGGGGTCGGGGGTAGATAATTCACCCCTCCACTTT.

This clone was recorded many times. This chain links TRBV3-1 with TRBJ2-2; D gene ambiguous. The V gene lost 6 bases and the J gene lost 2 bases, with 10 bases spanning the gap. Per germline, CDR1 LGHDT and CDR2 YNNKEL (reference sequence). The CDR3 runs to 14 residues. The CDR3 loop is CASRRTRNTGELFF. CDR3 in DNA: TGTGCCAGCAGGCGGACCAGAAACACCGGGGAGCTGTTTTTT.

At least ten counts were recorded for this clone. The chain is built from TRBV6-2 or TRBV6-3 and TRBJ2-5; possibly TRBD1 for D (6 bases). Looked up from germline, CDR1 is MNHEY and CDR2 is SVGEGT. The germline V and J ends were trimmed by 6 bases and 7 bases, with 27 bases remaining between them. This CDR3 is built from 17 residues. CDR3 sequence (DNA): TGTGCCAGCAGGAACGCCGTTGGGTTTACAGGGTCAGGGACCCAGTACTTC. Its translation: CASRNAVGFTGSGTQYF.

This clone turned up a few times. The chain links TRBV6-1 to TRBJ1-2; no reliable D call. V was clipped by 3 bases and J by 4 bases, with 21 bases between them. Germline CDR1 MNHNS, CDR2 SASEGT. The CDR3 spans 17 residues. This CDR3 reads CASSDDTGTGWGYGYTF. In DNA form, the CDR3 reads TGTGCCAGCAGTGACGATACGGGTACGGGATGGGGCTATGGCTACACCTTC.

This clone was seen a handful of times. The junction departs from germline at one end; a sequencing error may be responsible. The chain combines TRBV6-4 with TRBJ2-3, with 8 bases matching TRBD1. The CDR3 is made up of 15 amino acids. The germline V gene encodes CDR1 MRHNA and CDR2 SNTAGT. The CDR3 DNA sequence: TGTGCCAGCAGTGACGCGACAGGGGTCACAGATACACAGTATTTT. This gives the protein CASSDATGVTDTQYF.

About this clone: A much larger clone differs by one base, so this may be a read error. The CDR3 region is CAITAYSGRPDTQYF. The DNA of the CDR3 is TGTGCCATTACCGCTTATAGCGGGAGGCCAGATACGCAGTATTTT. This chain links TRBV19 with TRBJ2-3; the match to TRBD2 covers 10 bases. With V trimmed by 10 bases and J by 4 bases, 11 bases remained unmatched. Looked up from germline, CDR1 is LNHDA and CDR2 is SQIVND (reference sequence). The CDR3 is made up of 15 amino acids.

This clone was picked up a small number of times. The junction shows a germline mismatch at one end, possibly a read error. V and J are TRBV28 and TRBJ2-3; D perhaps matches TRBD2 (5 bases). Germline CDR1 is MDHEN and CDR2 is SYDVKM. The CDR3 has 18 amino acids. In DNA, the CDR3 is TGTGCCGGCAGCACCACCCTTTGGCTAGAGGGTGGCACAGATACGCAGTATTTT. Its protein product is CAGSTTLWLEGGTDTQYF.

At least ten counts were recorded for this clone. The CDR3 loop is CASGAQTTPQETQYF. CDR3 bases: TGTGCCAGCGGGGCCCAGACTACCCCGCAGGAGACCCAGTACTTC. The chain uses TRBV2 and TRBJ2-5, with D perhaps matching TRBD1 or TRBD2 (5 bases each). The V gene's germline CDR1 is SNHLY and CDR2 FYNNEI. V was shortened by 8 bases and J by 5 bases, with 21 bases between the two germline ends. The CDR3 sequence is 15 residues long.